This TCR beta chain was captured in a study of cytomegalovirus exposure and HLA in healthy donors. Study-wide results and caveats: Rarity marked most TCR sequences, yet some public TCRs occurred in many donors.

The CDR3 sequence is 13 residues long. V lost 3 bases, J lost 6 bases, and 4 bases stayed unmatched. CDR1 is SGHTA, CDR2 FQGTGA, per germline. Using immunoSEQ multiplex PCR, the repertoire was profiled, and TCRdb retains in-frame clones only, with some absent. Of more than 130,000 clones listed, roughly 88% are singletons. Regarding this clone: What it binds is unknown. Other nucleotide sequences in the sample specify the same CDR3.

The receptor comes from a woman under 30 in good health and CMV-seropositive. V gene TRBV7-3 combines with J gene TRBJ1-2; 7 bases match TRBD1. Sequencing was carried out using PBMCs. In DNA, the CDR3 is TGTGCCAGCAGCTTCCGACAGGGTGATGGCTACACCTTC. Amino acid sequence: CASSFRQGDGYTF. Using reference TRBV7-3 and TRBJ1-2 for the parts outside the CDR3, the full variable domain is GAGVSQTPSNKVTEKGKYVELRCDPISGHTALYWYRQSLGQGPEFLIYFQGTGAADDSGLPNDRFFAVRPEGSVSTLKIQRTERGDSAVYLCASSFRQGDGYTFGSGTRLTVV.